Sequencing of this T cell receptor beta chain was carried out in a study of T cells of healthy individuals. CDR3 length equals 20 residues. V was pared by 0 bases and J by 4 bases, with 25 bases between. Germline-derived CDR1 and CDR2 are SGHRS and YFSETQ. Many counts were recorded for this clonotype. TCRdb used MiXCR to reprocess the 5' RACE reads, holding one entry per CDR3 protein. This table holds 55,000 to 65,000 distinct CDR3 sequences, 15% to 20% found once. This rearrangement joins TRBV5-1 to TRBJ2-2; TRBD2 is a possible D gene (5 bases). The receptor's source is a human donor in good health. The CDR3 sequence: CASSLVRIINGISSTGELFF. CDR3 bases: TGCGCCAGCAGCTTGGTCCGGATTATTAACGGGATCTCTAGCACCGGGGAGCTGTTTTTT. Looking up the rest from reference TRBV5-1 and TRBJ2-2 gives the full variable domain: KAGVTQTPRYLIKTRGQQVTLSCSPISGHRSVSWYQQTPGQGLQFLFEYFSETQRNKGNFPGRFSGRQFSNSRSEMNVSTLELGDSALYLCASSLVRIINGISSTGELFFGEGSRLTVL.